This entry is about one T cell receptor (beta chain). Its antigen remains unidentified. Clones were read by immunoSEQ multiplex PCR, and TCRdb kept only the in-frame ones, dropping some. Here the sample spans roughly 2 million clones, approximately 96% being singletons. Germline CDR1 GTSNPN, CDR2 SVGIG (reference sequence). This CDR3 is built from 16 residues. Trimming took 0 bases from V and 0 from J, leaving 12 bases between them. The sample originates from a study of shared clonotypes between healthy human individuals. Study summary: Aged 18 to 49, the donors were two women and a few men. Study-wide points: Naive CD4 clonotypes overlapped across a handful of donors at roughly 4.5%.

V and J are TRBV30 and TRBJ1-3; a possible D gene is TRBD1 (5 bases). Sequenced material: naive CD4+ T cells sorted from blood. As for subset: CD45RA+ positively selected. This receptor was identified in a man aged 18 to 30 in good health. The DNA for the CDR3 is TGTGCCTGGAGTGTAAACCGGGGACTCTCTGGAAACACCATATATTTT. Translated: CAWSVNRGLSGNTIYF.